This note documents a single T cell receptor beta chain sequence. The protocol was immunoSEQ multiplex PCR, while the TCRdb copy is restricted to in-frame clones and leaves out a portion. The sample yields about 72,000 clones, 88% seen once. This entry belongs to a study of OX40 agonist ivuxolimab in advanced cancers. This TCR derives from an adult with an advanced solid tumor such as melanoma, head and neck, liver or kidney cancer. The sample in question was CD4+ or CD8+ T cells sorted from blood, obtained in a trial of the OX40 agonist ivuxolimab.

In nucleotides, the CDR3 is TGTGCCAGCATGGAGGGAGGGGGAAGCTCTGGAAACACCATATATTTT. Protein: CASMEGGGSSGNTIYF. J is TRBJ1-3 and V is TRBV6-6, with a weak D call TRBD1 (6 bases). V lost 7 bases and J lost 0, with 16 bases in between. This CDR3 comprises 16 residues. Germline V CDR1 and CDR2: MNHNY, SVGAGI (reference sequence).